The 17 T cell receptor beta chains given below trace back to one sample, sequenced in a study of blood T cell repertoires in COVID-19. Assay used: immunoSEQ multiplex PCR; TCRdb lists only in-frame clones, some missing. The data show approximately 170,000 clones, with 86% seen just once and about 10% held by the top ten. Sequences were obtained from peripheral blood. These TCRs come from a woman between 55 and 75 years old with COVID-19, enrolled during active disease.

The CDR3 bases are TGTGCCACCAGTGACCCCTCTGAAGGGGGACAGGGGCAGTTCTTC. This translates into CATSDPSEGGQGQFF. This rearrangement joins TRBV24-1 to TRBJ2-1, with TRBD1 matching 9 bases. Trimming took 4 bases from V and 12 from J; bases not matched to a gene: 12. This CDR3 comprises 15 residues. Germline V gene data show CDR1 as KGHDR and CDR2 as SFDVKD.

The V and J genes are TRBV12-3 or TRBV12-4 and TRBJ2-7; 8 positions match TRBD1. The CDR3 totals 13 residues. J gave up 3 bases and V 3 bases, and 1 base lay outside the gene matches. CDR3 sequence (DNA): TGTGCCAGCAGTTTTGACAGGGGCTACGAGCAGTACTTC. It translates to CASSFDRGYEQYF.

The chain joins TRBV27 to TRBJ2-7, with 9 bases fitting TRBD2. Germline-derived CDR1 and CDR2 are MNHEY and SMNVEV (reference sequence). V was pared by 4 bases and J by 6 bases, with 28 bases of the junction left unmatched. The CDR3 length is 21 residues. CDR3 sequence reads: CASSSGQTPRTSEGLAPEQYF. CDR3 sequence (DNA): TGTGCCAGCAGTTCCGGACAAACGCCAAGGACTAGCGAAGGGCTGGCTCCCGAGCAGTACTTC.

The chain combines TRBV28 with TRBJ2-3, with 7 bases aligning to TRBD2. Germline lookup yields CDR1 MDHEN and CDR2 SYDVKM. V trimming: 6 bases; J trimming: 8 bases; junction bases outside the gene matches: 8. This CDR3 is built from 13 residues. CDR3 sequence (DNA): TGTGCCAGCAGCCCCGGACTAGTTGGTACGCAGTATTTT. This translates into CASSPGLVGTQYF.

This clone is a singleton in its sample. The J gene is TRBJ2-7, the V gene TRBV7-8, with 8 bases identical to TRBD2. This CDR3 spans 18 amino acids. V lost 0 bases, J lost 2 bases, and 12 bases stayed unmatched. The germline CDR1 and CDR2 sequences are SGHVS and FQNEAQ. This CDR3 is CASSLASPAGAGAYEQYF. For the CDR3, the DNA is TGTGCCAGCAGCTTAGCGTCCCCGGCGGGAGCGGGGGCCTACGAGCAGTACTTC. The full variable domain, rest sourced from reference TRBV7-8 and TRBJ2-7, is GAGVSQSPRYKVAKRGQDVALRCDPISGHVSLFWYQQALGQGPEFLTYFQNEAQLDKSGLPSDRFFAERPEGSVSTLKIQRTQQEDSAVYLCASSLASPAGAGAYEQYFGPGTRLTVT.

V and J are TRBV28 and TRBJ1-5, with TRBD1 identical over 7 bases. CDR3 length equals 15 residues. Germline assignment: CDR1 MDHEN and CDR2 SYDVKM. V gave up 1 base and J gave up 7 bases; unmatched junction bases: 7. Here the CDR3 reads CASSLLGGGGQPQHF. The CDR3 DNA follows: TGTGCCAGCAGTTTATTAGGGGGCGGCGGCCAGCCCCAGCATTTT. The entire variable domain, with the rest obtained from reference TRBV28 and TRBJ1-5, is as follows: DVKVTQSSRYLVKRTGEKVFLECVQDMDHENMFWYRQDPGLGLRLIYFSYDVKMKEKGDIPEGYSVSREKKERFSLILESASTNQTSMYLCASSLLGGGGQPQHFGDGTRLSIL.

V gene TRBV15 combines with J gene TRBJ2-7; TRBD1 agrees at 8 bases. This CDR3 has 14 amino acids. Germline V gene lookup returns CDR1 LNHNV and CDR2 YYDKDF (reference sequence). Trimming at V came to 4 bases and at J to 5 bases, leaving 7 bases not matched to a gene. CDR3 amino acids: CATSMLRGLDEQYF. The CDR3 nucleotides are TGTGCCACCAGCATGCTCAGGGGGCTCGACGAGCAGTACTTC.

The chain joins TRBV28 to TRBJ2-7; D possibly corresponds to TRBD1 (6 bases). Germline V gene lookup returns CDR1 MDHEN and CDR2 SYDVKM. Trimming cost V 5 bases and J 9 bases, with 23 bases left between them. This CDR3 spans 15 amino acids. DNA of the CDR3: TGTGCCAGCAGTCACCGACAGGTCTCGAAGGGGTGGCAGTACTTC. Translating gives CASSHRQVSKGWQYF. Using reference TRBV28 and TRBJ2-7 for the parts outside the CDR3, the full variable domain is DVKVTQSSRYLVKRTGEKVFLECVQDMDHENMFWYRQDPGLGLRLIYFSYDVKMKEKGDIPEGYSVSREKKERFSLILESASTNQTSMYLCASSHRQVSKGWQYFGPGTRLTVT.

This rearrangement joins TRBV24-1 to TRBJ1-4, with a possible D match to TRBD1 (5 bases). The ends were cut back, 4 bases at V and 10 bases at J, with 12 bases in the middle. The CDR3 totals 13 residues. Germline V gives CDR1 KGHDR, CDR2 SFDVKD. CDR3 sequence: CATSDGNRRKLFF. CDR3 coding DNA: TGTGCCACCAGTGACGGCAACAGGAGAAAACTGTTTTTT.

This clone came up once. The CDR3 sequence: CASSQAWQGTDEKLFF. CDR3 in DNA: TGCGCCAGCAGCCAAGCCTGGCAGGGGACAGACGAAAAACTGTTTTTT. The genes are TRBV4-3 and TRBJ1-4; the match to TRBD1 covers 7 bases. Trimming cost V 1 base and J 8 bases; bases outside gene matches: 10. This CDR3 has 16 amino acids. Germline lookup yields CDR1 LGHNA and CDR2 YSLEER.

The chain employs TRBV4-1 and TRBJ2-7, with TRBD1 as a possible D gene (5 bases). CDR1 MGHRA and CDR2 YSYEKL come from the germline V gene. Deletions cut 4 bases from V and 5 bases from J, with 21 bases between. The CDR3 runs 16 residues. CDR3 amino acids: CASSLPRQGGRNEQYF. CDR3 DNA sequence: TGCGCCAGCAGCCTTCCACGGCAGGGTGGAAGGAACGAGCAGTACTTC.

This chain uses TRBV12-3 or TRBV12-4 with TRBJ1-3, with no clear D. V lost 7 bases and J lost 8, with 15 bases in between. The CDR3 extends over 13 amino acids. The CDR3 is CASTPDLGDTIYF. CDR3 sequence (DNA): TGTGCCAGCACCCCAGATCTCGGAGACACCATATATTTT.

The V gene is TRBV29-1, the J gene TRBJ2-3; 8 nucleotides match TRBD1. The CDR3 extends over 14 amino acids. V gave up 6 bases and J gave up 1 base; unmatched junction bases: 6. Germline CDR1 reads SQVTM; CDR2 reads ANQGSEA. CDR3 in amino acids: CSVQRTGRTDTQYF. The CDR3 DNA follows: TGCAGCGTCCAAAGGACAGGGCGCACAGATACGCAGTATTTT.

Written as DNA, the CDR3 is TGTGCCAGCAGTACCAGGGGGCCCTACAATGAGCAGTTCTTC. Its protein product is CASSTRGPYNEQFF. The genes are TRBV6-2 or TRBV6-3 and TRBJ2-1, with 8 bases that match TRBD1. The CDR3 has 14 residues. CDR1 MNHEY and CDR2 SVGEGT come from the germline V gene. J lost 2 bases, V lost 5 bases, and 2 bases had no gene match.

The chain joins TRBV2 to TRBJ2-7; D unresolved. Germline CDR1 is SNHLY and CDR2 is FYNNEI. Trimming shortened V by 0 bases and J by 6 bases, and 12 bases separated the two germline ends. The CDR3 length is 14 residues. CDR3 region: CASSEARRVGEQYF. CDR3 nucleotides: TGTGCCAGCAGTGAAGCAAGACGGGTAGGCGAGCAGTACTTC.

This chain joins TRBV20-1 and TRBJ2-5; 14 bases are shared with TRBD2. CDR1 and CDR2 from the germline V gene are DFQATT and SNEGSKA (reference sequence). This CDR3 region has 16 residues. V lost 3 bases, J lost 4 bases, and 7 bases stayed unmatched. The CDR3 reads CSASEGLAGAVETQYF. CDR3 DNA: TGCAGTGCTAGTGAGGGACTAGCGGGAGCTGTAGAGACCCAGTACTTC.

The rearrangement joins TRBV9 to TRBJ1-3; D is unresolved. Germline-derived CDR1 and CDR2 are SGDLS and YYNGEE. This CDR3 contains 15 residues. Trimming cost V 4 bases and J 0 bases, with 11 bases left between them. The CDR3, as DNA: TGTGCCAGCAGCCCTCGTGCGAGCTCTGGAAACACCATATATTTT. This gives the protein CASSPRASSGNTIYF.